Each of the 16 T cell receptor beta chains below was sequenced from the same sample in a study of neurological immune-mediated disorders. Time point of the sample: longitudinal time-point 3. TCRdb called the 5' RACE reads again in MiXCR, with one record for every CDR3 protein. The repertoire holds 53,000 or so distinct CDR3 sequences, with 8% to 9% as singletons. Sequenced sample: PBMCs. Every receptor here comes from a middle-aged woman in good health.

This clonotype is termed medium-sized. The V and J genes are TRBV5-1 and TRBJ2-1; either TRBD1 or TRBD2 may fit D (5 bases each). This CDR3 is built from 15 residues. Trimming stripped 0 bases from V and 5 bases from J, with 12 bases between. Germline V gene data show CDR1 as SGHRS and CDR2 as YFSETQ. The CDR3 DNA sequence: TGCGCCAGCAGCTTGGACGTTGGGACGGACAATGAGCAGTTCTTC. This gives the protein CASSLDVGTDNEQFF. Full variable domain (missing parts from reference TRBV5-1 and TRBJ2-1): KAGVTQTPRYLIKTRGQQVTLSCSPISGHRSVSWYQQTPGQGLQFLFEYFSETQRNKGNFPGRFSGRQFSNSRSEMNVSTLELGDSALYLCASSLDVGTDNEQFFGPGTRLTVL.

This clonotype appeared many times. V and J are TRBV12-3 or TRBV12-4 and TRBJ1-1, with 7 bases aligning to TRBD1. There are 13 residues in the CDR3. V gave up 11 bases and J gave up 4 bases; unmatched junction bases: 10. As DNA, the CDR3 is TGTGCCGTCAGACAGGGAAGGGTCACTGAAGCTTTCTTT. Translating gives CAVRQGRVTEAFF.

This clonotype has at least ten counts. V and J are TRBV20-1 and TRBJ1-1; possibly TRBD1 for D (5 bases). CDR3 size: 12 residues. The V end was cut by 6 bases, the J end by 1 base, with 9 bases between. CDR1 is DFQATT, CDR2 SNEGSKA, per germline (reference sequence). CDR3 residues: CSAWGTNTEAFF. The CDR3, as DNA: TGCAGTGCGTGGGGGACGAACACTGAAGCTTTCTTT.

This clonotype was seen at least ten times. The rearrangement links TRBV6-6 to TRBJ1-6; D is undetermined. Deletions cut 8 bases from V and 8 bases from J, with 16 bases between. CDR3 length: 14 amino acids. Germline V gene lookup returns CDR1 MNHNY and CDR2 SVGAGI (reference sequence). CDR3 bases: TGTGCCAGCGACATTGGGGAAAGGGATTCACCCCTCCACTTT. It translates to CASDIGERDSPLHF.

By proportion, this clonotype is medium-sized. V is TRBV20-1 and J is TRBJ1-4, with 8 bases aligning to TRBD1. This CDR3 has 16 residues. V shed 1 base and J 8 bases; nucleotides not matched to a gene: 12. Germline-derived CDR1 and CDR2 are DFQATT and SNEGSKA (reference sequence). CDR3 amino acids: CSARGGQGALSEKLFF. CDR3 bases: TGCAGTGCTAGAGGGGGGCAGGGGGCCCTGAGCGAAAAACTGTTTTTT.

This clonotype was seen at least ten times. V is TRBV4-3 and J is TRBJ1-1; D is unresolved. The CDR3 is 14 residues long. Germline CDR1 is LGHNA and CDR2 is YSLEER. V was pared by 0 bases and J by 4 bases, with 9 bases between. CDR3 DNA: TGCGCCAGCAGCCAAGATCTTGAGTTCACTGAAGCTTTCTTT. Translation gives CASSQDLEFTEAFF.

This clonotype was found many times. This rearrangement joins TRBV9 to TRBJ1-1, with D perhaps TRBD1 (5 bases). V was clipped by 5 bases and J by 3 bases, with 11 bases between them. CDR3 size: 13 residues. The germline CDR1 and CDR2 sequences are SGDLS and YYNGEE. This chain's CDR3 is CASSLGGDTEAFF. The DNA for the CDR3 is TGTGCCAGCAGTCTTGGGGGGGACACTGAAGCTTTCTTT.

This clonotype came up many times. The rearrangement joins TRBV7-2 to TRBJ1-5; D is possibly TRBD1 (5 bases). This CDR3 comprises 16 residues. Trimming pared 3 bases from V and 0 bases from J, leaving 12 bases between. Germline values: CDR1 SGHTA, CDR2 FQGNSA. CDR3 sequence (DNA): TGTGCCAGCAGCTTGGGGGGATCTCCTAGCAATCAGCCCCAGCATTTT. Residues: CASSLGGSPSNQPQHF.

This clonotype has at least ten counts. The DNA of the CDR3 is TGCAGTGCTAGAGATCCCGGGACGGACTATGGCTACACCTTC. This sequence encodes CSARDPGTDYGYTF. The V call is TRBV20-1, the J call TRBJ1-2; a possible D gene is TRBD1 (5 bases). Trimming shortened V by 0 bases and J by 3 bases, and 11 bases separated the two germline ends. The CDR3 covers 14 residues. Germline V gene lookup returns CDR1 DFQATT and CDR2 SNEGSKA (reference sequence).

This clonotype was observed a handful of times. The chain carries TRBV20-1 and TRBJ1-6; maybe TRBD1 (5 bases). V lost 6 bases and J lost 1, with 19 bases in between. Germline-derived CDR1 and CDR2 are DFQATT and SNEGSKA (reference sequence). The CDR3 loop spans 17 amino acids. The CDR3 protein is CSALRRDQGSYNSPLHF. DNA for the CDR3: TGCAGTGCCCTTAGACGGGACCAAGGATCCTATAATTCACCCCTCCACTTT.

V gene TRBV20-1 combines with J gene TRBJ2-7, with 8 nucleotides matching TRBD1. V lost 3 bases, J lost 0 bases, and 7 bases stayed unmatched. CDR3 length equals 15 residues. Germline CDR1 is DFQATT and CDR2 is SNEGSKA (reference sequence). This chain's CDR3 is CSASRTGTNSYEQYF. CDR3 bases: TGCAGTGCTAGCCGGACAGGGACCAACTCCTACGAGCAGTACTTC.

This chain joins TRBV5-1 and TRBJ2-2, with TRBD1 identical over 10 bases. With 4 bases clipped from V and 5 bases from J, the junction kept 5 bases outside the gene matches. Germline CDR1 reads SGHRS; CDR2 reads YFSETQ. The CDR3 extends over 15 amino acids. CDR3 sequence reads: CASSPGQGGTGELFF. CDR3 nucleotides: TGCGCCAGCAGCCCCGGACAGGGGGGTACCGGGGAGCTGTTTTTT.

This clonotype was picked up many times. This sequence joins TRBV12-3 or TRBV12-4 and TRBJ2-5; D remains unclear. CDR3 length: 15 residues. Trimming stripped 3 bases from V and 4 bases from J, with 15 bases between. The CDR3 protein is CASSFRKGRRETQYF. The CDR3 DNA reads TGTGCCAGCAGTTTTCGGAAGGGAAGGCGAGAGACCCAGTACTTC.

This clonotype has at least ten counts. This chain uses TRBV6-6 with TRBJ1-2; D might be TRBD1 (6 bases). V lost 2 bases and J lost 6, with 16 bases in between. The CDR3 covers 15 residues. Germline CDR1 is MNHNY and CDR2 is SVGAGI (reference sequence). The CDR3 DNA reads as TGTGCCAGCAGTTACCCTACAGGGTTTCGGGATGGCTACACCTTC. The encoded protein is CASSYPTGFRDGYTF.

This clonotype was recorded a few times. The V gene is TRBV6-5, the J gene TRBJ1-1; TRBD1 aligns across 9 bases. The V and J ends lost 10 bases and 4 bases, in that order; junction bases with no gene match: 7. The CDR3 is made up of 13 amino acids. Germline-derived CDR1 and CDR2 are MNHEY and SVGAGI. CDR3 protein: CATRGQGGTEAFF. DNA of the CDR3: TGTGCCACCAGGGGACAGGGTGGCACTGAAGCTTTCTTT.

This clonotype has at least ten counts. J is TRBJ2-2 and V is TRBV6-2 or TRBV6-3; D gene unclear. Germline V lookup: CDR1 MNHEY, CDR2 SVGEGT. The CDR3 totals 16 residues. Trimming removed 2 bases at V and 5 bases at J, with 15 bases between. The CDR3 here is CASSYPKAVGTGELFF. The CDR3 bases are TGTGCCAGCAGTTACCCGAAGGCCGTGGGTACCGGGGAGCTGTTTTTT.